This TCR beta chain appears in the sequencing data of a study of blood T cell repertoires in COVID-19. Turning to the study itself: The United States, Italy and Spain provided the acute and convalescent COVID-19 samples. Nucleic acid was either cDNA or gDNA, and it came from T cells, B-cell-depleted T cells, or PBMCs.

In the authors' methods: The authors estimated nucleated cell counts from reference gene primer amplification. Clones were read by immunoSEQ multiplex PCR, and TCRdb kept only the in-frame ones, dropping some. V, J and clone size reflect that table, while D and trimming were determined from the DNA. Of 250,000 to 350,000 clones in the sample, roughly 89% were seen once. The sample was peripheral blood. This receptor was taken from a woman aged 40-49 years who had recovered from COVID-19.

The CDR3 protein is CASSLNDIAGGSYEQYF. CDR3 nucleotides: TGTGCCAGCAGCTTAAACGATATAGCGGGAGGCTCCTACGAGCAGTACTTC. The chain uses TRBV7-8 and TRBJ2-7; TRBD2 aligns across 10 bases. The junction had 7 bases not matched to a gene; V was cut back by 2 bases and J by 0 bases. This CDR3 has 17 amino acids. Germline CDR1 and CDR2: SGHVS and FQNEAQ.